The text below deals with one T cell receptor (beta chain). Its antigen remains unknown. Germline-derived CDR1 and CDR2 are LGHNA and YSLEER. The CDR3 length is 16 residues. V gave up 0 bases and J gave up 5 bases, with 14 bases separating them. This specimen comes from a study of shared clonotypes between healthy human individuals. Broader study findings: Sharing across four donors was highest in naive CD4 (around 5%) and lowest in memory CD8 (roughly 0.4%).

Naive CD8 cells, CD45RO-negative and positively selected for CCR7, excluded terminally differentiated effector memory CD45RA+ cells. Assay used: immunoSEQ multiplex PCR; TCRdb lists only in-frame clones, some missing. The sample lists about 2,200,000 clones; around 93% were seen once. This receptor was taken from a man aged 18 to 30 in good health. Some clones in this sample may be carry-over from other donors' samples. Specimen: naive CD8+ T cells from PBMCs. The chain uses TRBV4-3 and TRBJ2-1; D call uncertain. This CDR3 reads CASSQDRSQANNEQFF. CDR3 nucleotides: TGCGCCAGCAGCCAAGATCGGTCCCAGGCCAACAATGAGCAGTTCTTC.